The 10 T cell receptor beta chains in this list originate from one sample, sequenced in a study of cytomegalovirus exposure and HLA in healthy donors. The primer mix had 60 Vbeta and 13 Jbeta primers. TCRdb's copy holds only in-frame clones and misses some; the assay was immunoSEQ multiplex PCR. Here the sample spans approximately 110,000 clones, approximately 80% being singletons. The sample comprised PBMCs. The receptors here all came from a middle-aged man in good health and CMV-seronegative.

The gene calls are TRBV29-1 and TRBJ1-1, with D unresolved. The CDR3 is 12 amino acids. V lost 4 bases, J lost 1 base, and 7 bases lay in between. Germline lookup yields CDR1 SQVTM and CDR2 ANQGSEA. The CDR3 nucleotides read TGCAGCGTTGGAAACAAGAACACTGAAGCTTTCTTT. Protein: CSVGNKNTEAFF.

The sample holds one count of this clone. CDR3 sequence reads: CASSFQTLAKNIQYF. CDR3 nucleotide sequence: TGTGCCAGCAGCTTTCAGACTTTAGCCAAAAACATTCAGTACTTC. The V and J genes are TRBV7-2 and TRBJ2-4; D unresolved. The V end lost 3 bases, the J end lost 0 bases, and 9 bases lay between the germline ends. The CDR3 runs 15 residues. Germline V gives CDR1 SGHTA, CDR2 FQGNSA.

This rearrangement joins TRBV5-6 to TRBJ1-1; D unresolved. The CDR3 is 13 amino acids. The germline V and J ends were trimmed by 4 bases and 4 bases, with 11 bases remaining between them. Germline lookup yields CDR1 SGHDT and CDR2 YYEEEE. Here the CDR3 DNA reads TGTGCCAGCAGCCGCGGGAGGTCCACTGAAGCTTTCTTT. Encoded protein: CASSRGRSTEAFF.

This rearrangement joins TRBV19 to TRBJ2-7; maybe TRBD2 (5 bases). Germline V lookup: CDR1 LNHDA, CDR2 SQIVND (reference sequence). This CDR3 spans 14 amino acids. With 3 bases removed from V and 3 bases from J, the gap between germline ends came to 12 bases. This CDR3 reads CASSITGSNYEQYF. CDR3 in DNA: TGTGCCAGTAGTATCACGGGGTCAAACTACGAGCAGTACTTC.

The table lists this clone with a count of one. The chain uses TRBV5-1 and TRBJ2-1, with D unclear. This CDR3 has 14 residues. Germline CDR1 and CDR2: SGHRS and YFSETQ. V was cut by 0 bases and J by 5 bases, with 9 bases left in between. The CDR3 region is CASSLDTANNEQFF. The CDR3 DNA is TGCGCCAGCAGCTTGGATACAGCTAACAATGAGCAGTTCTTC. The full variable domain, with the rest looked up from reference TRBV5-1 and TRBJ2-1, is KAGVTQTPRYLIKTRGQQVTLSCSPISGHRSVSWYQQTPGQGLQFLFEYFSETQRNKGNFPGRFSGRQFSNSRSEMNVSTLELGDSALYLCASSLDTANNEQFFGPGTRLTVL.

CDR3 in DNA: TGTGCCAGCCGTGTGAGAGGGTACGCCGCTAGCACAGATACGCAGTATTTT. Its translation is CASRVRGYAASTDTQYF. This chain links TRBV6-1 with TRBJ2-3, with TRBD2 as a possible D gene (5 bases). The CDR3 is made up of 17 amino acids. Trimming left V 8 bases short and J 0 bases short, with 21 bases between. Germline loops: CDR1 MNHNS, CDR2 SASEGT.

The CDR3 DNA sequence: TGTGCCAGCAGCTTAGCGGAAAAGGAAAATGAAAAACTGTTTTTT. Protein sequence: CASSLAEKENEKLFF. The rearrangement links TRBV5-5 to TRBJ1-4; D gene uncertain. This CDR3 region has 15 residues. Germline CDR1 SGHKS, CDR2 YYEKEE (reference sequence). The V gene lost 2 bases and the J gene lost 5 bases, with 13 bases spanning the gap.

The chain links TRBV27 to TRBJ1-4; 7 nucleotides agree with TRBD1. The CDR3 loop spans 18 amino acids. The V gene end was trimmed by 2 bases and the J gene end by 7 bases; junction bases not matched to a gene: 16. Germline V lookup: CDR1 MNHEY, CDR2 SMNVEV (reference sequence). The CDR3: CASSLLPGTEVFGEKLFF. CDR3 coding DNA: TGTGCCAGCAGTTTACTGCCGGGGACAGAGGTATTCGGTGAAAAACTGTTTTTT.

The chain is built from TRBV13 and TRBJ2-7; 7 bases match TRBD2. CDR1 is PRHDT, CDR2 FYEKMQ, per germline (reference sequence). The CDR3 is made up of 15 amino acids. Trimming at V came to 5 bases and at J to 2 bases, leaving 9 bases not matched to a gene. CDR3 sequence: CASSLPPGRAYEQYF. Written as DNA, the CDR3 is TGTGCCAGCAGCCTACCCCCAGGGAGGGCCTACGAGCAGTACTTC.

J is TRBJ1-6 and V is TRBV30, with TRBD1 matching 9 bases. Germline-derived CDR1 and CDR2 are GTSNPN and SVGIG (reference sequence). After removal of 5 bases from V and 5 bases from J, the junction contained 4 bases not matched to a gene. The CDR3 contains 14 residues. This CDR3 reads CAWARTGDNSPLHF. The CDR3 bases are TGTGCCTGGGCCCGGACAGGGGATAATTCACCCCTCCACTTT.